This note documents a single T cell receptor beta chain sequence. The record originates from a study of blood T cell repertoires in COVID-19. The overall study: Italy, Spain and the United States were the sources of the convalescent and acute COVID-19 samples.

Germline CDR1 reads LNHDA; CDR2 reads SQIVND (reference sequence). CDR3 length equals 15 residues. With V trimmed by 2 bases and J by 3 bases, 3 bases remained unmatched. As processed by the authors: Estimation of nucleated cell counts relied on the amplification of reference gene primers. Assay used: immunoSEQ multiplex PCR; TCRdb lists only in-frame clones, some missing. V, J and clone size reflect that table, while D and trimming were determined from the DNA. The sample lists roughly 110,000 clones, around 84% occurring once. The receptor's source is a human donor in a cohort sampled during active COVID-19. The specimen sequenced was peripheral blood. The chain carries TRBV19 and TRBJ2-3; 9 nucleotides line up with TRBD2. DNA of the CDR3: TGTGCCAGTAGTATACTAGCGGGGATTACAGATACGCAGTATTTT. This codes for CASSILAGITDTQYF. Variable domain in full (rest from reference TRBV19 and TRBJ2-3): DGGITQSPKYLFRKEGQNVTLSCEQNLNHDAMYWYRQDPGQGLRLIYYSQIVNDFQKGDIAEGYSVSREKKESFPLTVTSAQKNPTAFYLCASSILAGITDTQYFGPGTRLTVL.